Described below is a single TCR beta chain sequence and its context. The data originate from a study of blood T cell repertoires in COVID-19. From germline, CDR1 is SGHDT and CDR2 YYEEEE. Unmatched junction bases numbered 16, after V lost 4 bases and J lost 6 bases. There are 17 residues in the CDR3. Profiled with immunoSEQ multiplex PCR; TCRdb holds only in-frame clones, not every one. The sample lists under 300,000 clones, 65% to 90% occurring once. The source is a human donor in a cohort sampled during active COVID-19. The J gene is TRBJ2-5, the V gene TRBV5-6, with 9 bases lining up with TRBD1. The sequencing input was peripheral blood. CDR3 bases: TGTGCCAGCAGCCCAGCTTACAGGGGGCGAGGTTCGAAGACCCAGTACTTC. Translating gives CASSPAYRGRGSKTQYF.